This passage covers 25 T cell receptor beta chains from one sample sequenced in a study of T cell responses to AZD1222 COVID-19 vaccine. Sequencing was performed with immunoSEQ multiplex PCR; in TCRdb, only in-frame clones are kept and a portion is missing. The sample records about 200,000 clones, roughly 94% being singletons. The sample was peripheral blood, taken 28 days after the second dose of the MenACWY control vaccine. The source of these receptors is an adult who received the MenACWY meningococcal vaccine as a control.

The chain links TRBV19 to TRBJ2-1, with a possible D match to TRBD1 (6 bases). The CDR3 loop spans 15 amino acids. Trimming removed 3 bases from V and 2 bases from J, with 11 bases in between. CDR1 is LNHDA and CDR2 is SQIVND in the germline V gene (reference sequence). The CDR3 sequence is CASSILRGTYNEQFF. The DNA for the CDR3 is TGTGCCAGTAGTATTCTCAGGGGTACCTACAATGAGCAGTTCTTC. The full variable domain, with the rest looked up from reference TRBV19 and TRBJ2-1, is DGGITQSPKYLFRKEGQNVTLSCEQNLNHDAMYWYRQDPGQGLRLIYYSQIVNDFQKGDIAEGYSVSREKKESFPLTVTSAQKNPTAFYLCASSILRGTYNEQFFGPGTRLTVL.

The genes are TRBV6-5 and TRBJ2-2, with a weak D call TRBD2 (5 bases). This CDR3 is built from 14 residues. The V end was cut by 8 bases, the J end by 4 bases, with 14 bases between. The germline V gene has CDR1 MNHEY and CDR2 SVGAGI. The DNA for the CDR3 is TGTGCCAGCCACGGGATAATAAGCACCGGGGAGCTGTTTTTT. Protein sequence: CASHGIISTGELFF.

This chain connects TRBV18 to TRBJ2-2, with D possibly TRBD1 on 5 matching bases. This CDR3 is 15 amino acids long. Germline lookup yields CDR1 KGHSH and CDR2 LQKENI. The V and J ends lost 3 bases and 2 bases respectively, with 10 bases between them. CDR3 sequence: CASSPRQGNTGELFF. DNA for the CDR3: TGTGCCAGCTCACCTCGCCAGGGCAACACCGGGGAGCTGTTTTTT.

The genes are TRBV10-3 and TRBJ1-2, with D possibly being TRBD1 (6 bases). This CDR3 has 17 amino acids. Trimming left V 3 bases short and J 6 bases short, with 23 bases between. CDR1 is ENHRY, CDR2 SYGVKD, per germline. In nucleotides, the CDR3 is TGTGCCATCAGTGATAGGCAGAGGGGGAAGGGTACGAATGGCTACACCTTC. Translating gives CAISDRQRGKGTNGYTF.

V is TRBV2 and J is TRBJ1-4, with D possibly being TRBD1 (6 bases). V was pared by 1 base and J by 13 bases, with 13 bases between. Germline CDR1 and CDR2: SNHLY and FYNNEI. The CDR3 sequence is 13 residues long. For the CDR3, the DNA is TGTGCCAGCAGTGAAGAAGATACAGGGCGACTGTTTTTT. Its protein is CASSEEDTGRLFF.

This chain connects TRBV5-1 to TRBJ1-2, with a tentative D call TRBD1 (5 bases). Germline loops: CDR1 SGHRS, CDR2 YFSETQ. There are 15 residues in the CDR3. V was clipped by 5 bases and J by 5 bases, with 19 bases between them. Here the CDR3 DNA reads TGCGCCAGCAGTCTGGACACCGGTAGTGGGTATGGCTACACCTTC. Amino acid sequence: CASSLDTGSGYGYTF.

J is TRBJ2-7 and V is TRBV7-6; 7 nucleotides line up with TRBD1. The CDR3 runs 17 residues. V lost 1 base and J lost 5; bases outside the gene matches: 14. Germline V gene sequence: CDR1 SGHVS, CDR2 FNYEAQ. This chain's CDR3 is CASSLVASRQGSHEQYF. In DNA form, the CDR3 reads TGTGCCAGCAGCTTAGTTGCATCCAGACAGGGTAGCCACGAGCAGTACTTC.

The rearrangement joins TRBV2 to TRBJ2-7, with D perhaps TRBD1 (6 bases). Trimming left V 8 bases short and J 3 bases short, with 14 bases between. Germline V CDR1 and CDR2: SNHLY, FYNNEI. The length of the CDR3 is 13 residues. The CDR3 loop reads CASAGRGYYEQYF. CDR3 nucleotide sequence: TGTGCCAGCGCCGGCAGGGGATACTACGAGCAGTACTTC.

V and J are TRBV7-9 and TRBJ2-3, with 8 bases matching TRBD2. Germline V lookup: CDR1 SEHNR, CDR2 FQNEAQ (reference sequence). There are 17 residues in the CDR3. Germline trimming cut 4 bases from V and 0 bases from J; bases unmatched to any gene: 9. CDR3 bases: TGTGCCAGCAGCTCAAACCTACTAGCGGCTAGCACAGATACGCAGTATTTT. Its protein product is CASSSNLLAASTDTQYF.

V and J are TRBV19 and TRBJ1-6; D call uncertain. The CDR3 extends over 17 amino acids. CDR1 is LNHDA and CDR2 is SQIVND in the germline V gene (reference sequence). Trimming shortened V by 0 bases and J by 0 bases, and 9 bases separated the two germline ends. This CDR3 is CASSIDRVSSYNSPLHF. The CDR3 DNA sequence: TGTGCCAGTAGTATAGATCGGGTGAGCTCCTATAATTCACCCCTCCACTTT. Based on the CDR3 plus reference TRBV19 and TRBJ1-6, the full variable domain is DGGITQSPKYLFRKEGQNVTLSCEQNLNHDAMYWYRQDPGQGLRLIYYSQIVNDFQKGDIAEGYSVSREKKESFPLTVTSAQKNPTAFYLCASSIDRVSSYNSPLHFGNGTRLTVT.

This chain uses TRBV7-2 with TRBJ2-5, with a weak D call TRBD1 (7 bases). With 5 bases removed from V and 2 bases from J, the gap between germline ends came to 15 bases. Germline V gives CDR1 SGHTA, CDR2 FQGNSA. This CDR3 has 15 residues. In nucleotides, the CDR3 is TGTGCCAGCAGCCCTCGGGCAGGGGGGCAAGAGACCCAGTACTTC. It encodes CASSPRAGGQETQYF. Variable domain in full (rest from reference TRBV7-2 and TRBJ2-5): GAGVSQSPSNKVTEKGKDVELRCDPISGHTALYWYRQSLGQGLEFLIYFQGNSAPDKSGLPSDRFSAERTGGSVSTLTIQRTQQEDSAVYLCASSPRAGGQETQYFGPGTRLLVL.

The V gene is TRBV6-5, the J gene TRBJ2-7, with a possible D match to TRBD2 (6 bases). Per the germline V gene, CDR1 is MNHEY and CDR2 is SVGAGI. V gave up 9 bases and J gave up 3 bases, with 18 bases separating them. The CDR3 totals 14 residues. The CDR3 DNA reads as TGTGCCAGTCAGAGAGAGCGGGCCCTCTACGAGCAGTACTTC. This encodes CASQRERALYEQYF.

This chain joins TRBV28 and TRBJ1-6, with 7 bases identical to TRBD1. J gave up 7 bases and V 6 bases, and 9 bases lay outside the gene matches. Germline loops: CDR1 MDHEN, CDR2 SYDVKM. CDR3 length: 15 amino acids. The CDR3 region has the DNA TGTGCCAGCAGCCGACCCGGGACAGAGAATTCACCCCTCCACTTT. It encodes CASSRPGTENSPLHF.

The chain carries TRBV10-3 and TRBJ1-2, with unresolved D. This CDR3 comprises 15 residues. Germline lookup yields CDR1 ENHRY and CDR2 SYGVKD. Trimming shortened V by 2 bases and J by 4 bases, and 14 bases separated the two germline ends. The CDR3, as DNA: TGTGCCATCAGTGAGGACGGATTCTCTCGCTATGGCTACACCTTC. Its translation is CAISEDGFSRYGYTF.

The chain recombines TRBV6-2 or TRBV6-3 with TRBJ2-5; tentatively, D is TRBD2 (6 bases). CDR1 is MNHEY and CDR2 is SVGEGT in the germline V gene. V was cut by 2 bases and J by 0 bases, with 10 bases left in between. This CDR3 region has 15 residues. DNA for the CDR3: TGTGCCAGCAGTTACAGATGGAGGGACCAAGAGACCCAGTACTTC. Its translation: CASSYRWRDQETQYF.

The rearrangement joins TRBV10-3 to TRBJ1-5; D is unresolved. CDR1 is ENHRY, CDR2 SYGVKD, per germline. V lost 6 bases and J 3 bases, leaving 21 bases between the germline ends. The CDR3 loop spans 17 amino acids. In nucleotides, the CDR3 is TGTGCCATCAGCTCAGCGGAGGGAAGGGCCTTCAATCAGCCCCAGCATTTT. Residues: CAISSAEGRAFNQPQHF.

The CDR3 nucleotides read TGTGCCAGCGGACTAGCGGGAGTCGGTGAGCAGTTCTTC. Translation: CASGLAGVGEQFF. The J gene is TRBJ2-1, the V gene TRBV3-1 (or the pseudogene TRBV3-2); 13 bases are shared with TRBD2. CDR1 is LGHDT and CDR2 is YNNKEL in the germline V gene (reference sequence). The CDR3 totals 13 residues. V lost 8 bases, J lost 9 bases, and 4 bases stayed unmatched.

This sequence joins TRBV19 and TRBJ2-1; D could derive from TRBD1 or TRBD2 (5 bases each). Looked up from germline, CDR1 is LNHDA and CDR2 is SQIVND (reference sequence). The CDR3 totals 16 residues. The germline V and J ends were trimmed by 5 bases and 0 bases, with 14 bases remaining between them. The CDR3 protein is CASSVRDRRSYNEQFF. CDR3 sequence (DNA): TGTGCCAGTAGTGTCCGGGACCGCCGCTCCTACAATGAGCAGTTCTTC.

The CDR3 region has the DNA TGCGCCAGCAGCTTGGCACTAGCGGGTTCCTACGAGCAGTACTTC. Translation: CASSLALAGSYEQYF. This chain links TRBV5-1 with TRBJ2-7; 9 positions match TRBD2. Germline values: CDR1 SGHRS, CDR2 YFSETQ. V was clipped by 0 bases and J by 1 base; unmatched bases: 2. This CDR3 spans 15 amino acids.

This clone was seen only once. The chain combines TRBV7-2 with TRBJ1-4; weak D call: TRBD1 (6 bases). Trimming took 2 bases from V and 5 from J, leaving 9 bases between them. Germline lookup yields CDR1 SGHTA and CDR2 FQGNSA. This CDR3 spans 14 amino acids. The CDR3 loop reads CASSLRGINEKLFF. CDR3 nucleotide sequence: TGTGCCAGCAGCTTAAGGGGGATCAATGAAAAACTGTTTTTT. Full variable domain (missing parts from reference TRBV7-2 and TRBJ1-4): GAGVSQSPSNKVTEKGKDVELRCDPISGHTALYWYRQSLGQGLEFLIYFQGNSAPDKSGLPSDRFSAERTGGSVSTLTIQRTQQEDSAVYLCASSLRGINEKLFFGSGTQLSVL.

CDR3 sequence reads: CASSLGQGLNEQFF. The CDR3, as DNA: TGTGCCAGCAGCTTAGGCCAGGGGCTCAATGAGCAGTTCTTC. The V call is TRBV7-8, the J call TRBJ2-1; weak D call: TRBD1 (6 bases). Trimming removed 1 base from V and 6 bases from J, with 10 bases in between. The CDR3 totals 14 residues. Looked up from germline, CDR1 is SGHVS and CDR2 is FQNEAQ.

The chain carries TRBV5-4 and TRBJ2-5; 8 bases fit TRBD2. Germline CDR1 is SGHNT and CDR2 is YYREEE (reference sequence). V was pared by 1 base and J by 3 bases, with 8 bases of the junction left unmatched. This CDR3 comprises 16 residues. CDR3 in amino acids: CASSLIGGARKETQYF. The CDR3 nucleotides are TGTGCCAGCAGCTTGATCGGGGGGGCGAGGAAAGAGACCCAGTACTTC.

The CDR3 DNA sequence: TGTGCCAGCTATGGACAGACCAATCAGCCCCAGCATTTT. Its translation is CASYGQTNQPQHF. The V gene is TRBV28, the J gene TRBJ1-5; the D gene is possibly TRBD1 (6 bases). Trimming shortened V by 8 bases and J by 3 bases, and 11 bases separated the two germline ends. CDR1 is MDHEN and CDR2 is SYDVKM in the germline V gene. The length of the CDR3 is 13 residues.

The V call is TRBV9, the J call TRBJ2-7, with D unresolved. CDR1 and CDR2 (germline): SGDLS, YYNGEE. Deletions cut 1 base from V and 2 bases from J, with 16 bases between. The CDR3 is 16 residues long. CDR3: CASSVKEQAGAYEQYF. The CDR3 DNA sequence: TGTGCCAGCAGCGTAAAGGAGCAAGCTGGAGCCTACGAGCAGTACTTC.

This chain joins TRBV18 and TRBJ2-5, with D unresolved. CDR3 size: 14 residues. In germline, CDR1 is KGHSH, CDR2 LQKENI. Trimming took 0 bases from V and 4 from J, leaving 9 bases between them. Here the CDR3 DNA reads TGTGCCAGCTCACCACCAAGCATCCCAGAGACCCAGTACTTC. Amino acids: CASSPPSIPETQYF.